This T cell receptor beta chain was found in a study of clonality assessment in lymphoblastic leukemia (dated by TCRdb to 2016 to 2019). Details on this clonotype: The clone's antigen remains unknown. One base away there is no much larger clone; base qualities are not given.

The library was generated by PCR. TCRdb names Illumina MiSeq as the instrument used. TCRdb reanalyzed the raw reads on its own, using fastp at Q25 for trimming and MiXCR for clone calling, and kept in-frame beta chains. Rows with a matching CDR3 protein are joined into one entry that keeps the most common DNA and genes. This sample holds 350 to 500 distinct CDR3 sequences; almost 35% were observed only once. The ten largest clones capture 18% of the sample. The clonotype originates from a human donor with acute lymphoblastic leukemia.

The CDR3 corresponds to CASRYPGQGIDEQYF. The nucleotide sequence reads TGTGCCAGCAGGTACCCGGGACAGGGAATCGACGAGCAGTACTTC. Recombination joined TRBV6-5 with TRBJ2-7, with 9 bases in between that match TRBD1. Reading from cysteine to phenylalanine, the CDR3 counts 15 amino acids. Kept here is only the CDR3 DNA, which spans 45 bases and is read in frame from base 1. V and J are trimmed by 6 bases and 5 bases, and the gene matches miss 11 bases of the junction. From a lookup of the germline V gene, CDR1 and CDR2 are MNHEY and SVGAGI.